The clone carrying this T cell receptor beta chain showed up just a few times. Antigen: not known. The CDR3 runs to 14 residues. Germline CDR1 reads SGHTA; CDR2 reads FQGNSA. Losses at the gene ends were 5 bases for V and 4 bases for J; bases not matched to a gene: 7. This entry comes from a study of cytomegalovirus exposure and HLA in healthy donors. Overall study context: The 110 or so validation repertoires were produced on the same platform as the roughly 670 repertoires of the first cohort. This was reported in a later analysis. Study outcomes and limitations: TCR clusters originating in the first cohort tended to co-occur in the 110 or so validation repertoires, according to a later analysis. A classifier reportedly called cytomegalovirus status with high sensitivity and specificity.

The repertoire was sequenced with immunoSEQ multiplex PCR; TCRdb's copy has only in-frame clones and lacks some. The sample includes about 200,000 clones, over 75% of them seen just once. The V gene is TRBV7-2, the J gene TRBJ2-7; 8 bases line up with TRBD2. Sequences were obtained from PBMCs. The source is a woman aged 18 to 35 in good health and CMV-seropositive. The CDR3 region has the DNA TGTGCCAGCAGCCCAGGGACTAGTCCTTACGAGCAGTACTTC. This sequence encodes CASSPGTSPYEQYF.